Sequencing of this TCR beta chain was carried out in a study of PD-1 blockade in classical Hodgkin lymphoma. Profiled with immunoSEQ multiplex PCR; TCRdb holds only in-frame clones, not every one. The sample contains 110,000 or so clones, approximately 89% of which appear only once. Time point: cycle 4 day 1 (C4D1), after 6 weeks of nivolumab. There was relapse after autologous stem cell transplantation in every patient, and there was variation in brentuximab vedotin exposure. The CDR3 spans 11 residues. In germline, CDR1 is SQVTM, CDR2 ANQGSEA. Trimming removed 7 bases at V and 1 base at J, with 7 bases between.

The TCR originated in a human donor with classical Hodgkin lymphoma. Here the sequenced sample was peripheral blood mononuclear cells (PBMCs), taken before the fourth cycle of nivolumab. The chain carries TRBV29-1 and TRBJ1-1; the D is unclear. The DNA of the CDR3 is TGCAGCGCCATAAAGAACACTGAAGCTTTCTTT. Translating it yields CSAIKNTEAFF.